These T cell receptor beta chains were read from a single sample in a study of T cells in Graves' hyperthyroidism and ophthalmopathy. TCRdb ran MiXCR on the multiplex PCR reads and lists one entry per CDR3 protein. Of approximately 300,000 distinct CDR3 sequences listed, roughly 17% were seen once; the top ten hold 33%. Sequencing was carried out using blood. Every receptor here comes from a man aged 25-40 years with Graves' hyperthyroidism. The CDR3 runs from the conserved cysteine through the conserved F or W. For some rows the clone size is stated as once, few or many, or as a class when expanded; others skip it.

>many|TRBV7-9|TRBJ2-3
CASSRPGIATDTQYF
>NA|TRBV6-1|TRBJ2-7
CASRQRGLVSYEQYF
>NA|TRBV20-1|TRBJ2-7
CSANSGSRYEQYF
>many|TRBV2|TRBJ2-1
CASIRSSWGEQFF
>many|TRBV5-1|TRBJ1-2
CASSPQGDGYTF
>many|TRBV20-1|TRBJ2-1
CSAFRQGDQFF
>few|TRBV27|TRBJ1-2
CASSFSGPSYGYTF
>many|TRBV2|TRBJ1-2
CASSPDRSIYGYTF
>many|TRBV15|TRBJ1-1
CATSRVGTGSLNTEAFF
>few|TRBV5-4|TRBJ2-2
CASAYDGANTGELFF
>few|TRBV25-1|TRBJ2-7
CASSECWPNGRSYEQYF
>many|TRBV2|TRBJ1-2
CASSEGAYGYTF
>NA|TRBV6-5|TRBJ1-5
CASSYSGRGGDNQPQHF
>few|TRBV5-1|TRBJ2-2
CASSLQAAATGELFF
>many|TRBV28|TRBJ1-1
CASTSPGSTEAFF
>many|TRBV7-9|TRBJ2-5
CASSQPRGTGVPLGQTQYF
>many|TRBV7-8|TRBJ2-3
CASSLSAGLSGITQYF
>many|TRBV12-3/TRBV12-4|TRBJ1-2
CASSLNGGYGYTF
>few|TRBV20-1|TRBJ2-3
CSAEKDSTDTQYF
>many|TRBV12-3/TRBV12-4|TRBJ1-5
CASSVDSRSNQPQHF
>NA|TRBV12-3/TRBV12-4|TRBJ1-6
CASSRGGGISQSPLHF
>NA|TRBV3-1|TRBJ2-1
CASSQAAGQRNKQFF
>many|TRBV5-1|TRBJ2-7
CASSPRTSGRSPGNEQYF
>few|TRBV2|TRBJ1-5
CASTREGTGNQPQHF
>many|TRBV12-3/TRBV12-4|TRBJ1-6
CASSLARNSPLHF
>NA|TRBV19|TRBJ1-5
CASSRDSAYQPQHF
>many|TRBV7-2|TRBJ2-3
CASRLVSGGTDTQYF
>NA|TRBV20-1|TRBJ1-2
CSASDSGTGRIVTF
>many|TRBV12-3/TRBV12-4|TRBJ1-5
CASSRDSYQPQHF